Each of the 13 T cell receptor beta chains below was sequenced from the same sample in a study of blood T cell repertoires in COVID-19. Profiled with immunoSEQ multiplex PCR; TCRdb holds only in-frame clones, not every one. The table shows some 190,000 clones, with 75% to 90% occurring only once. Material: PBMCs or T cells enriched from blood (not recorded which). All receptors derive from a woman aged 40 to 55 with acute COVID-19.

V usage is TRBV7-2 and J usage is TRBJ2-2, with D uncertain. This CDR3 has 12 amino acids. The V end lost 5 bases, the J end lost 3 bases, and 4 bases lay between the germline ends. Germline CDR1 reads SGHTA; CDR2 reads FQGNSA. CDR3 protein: CASSLDTGELFF. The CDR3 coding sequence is TGTGCCAGCAGCCTCGACACCGGGGAGCTGTTTTTT.

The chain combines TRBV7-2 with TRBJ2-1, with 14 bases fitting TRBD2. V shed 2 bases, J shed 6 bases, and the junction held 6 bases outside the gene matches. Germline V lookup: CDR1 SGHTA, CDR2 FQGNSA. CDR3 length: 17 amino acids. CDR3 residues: CASSLSFGTSGGNEQFF. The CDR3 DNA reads TGTGCCAGCAGCTTATCTTTCGGGACTAGCGGGGGCAATGAGCAGTTCTTC.

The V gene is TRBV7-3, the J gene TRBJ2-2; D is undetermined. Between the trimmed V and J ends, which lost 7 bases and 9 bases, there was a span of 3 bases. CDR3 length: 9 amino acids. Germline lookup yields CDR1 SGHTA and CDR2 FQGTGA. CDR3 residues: CASNWELFF. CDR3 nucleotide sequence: TGTGCCAGCAACTGGGAGCTGTTTTTT.

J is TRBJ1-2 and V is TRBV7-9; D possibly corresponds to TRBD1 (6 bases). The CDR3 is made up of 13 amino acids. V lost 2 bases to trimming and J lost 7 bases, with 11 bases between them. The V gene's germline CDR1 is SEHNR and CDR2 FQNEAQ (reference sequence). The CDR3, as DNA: TGTGCCAGCAGCTTACAGGGGTCGACTGGCTACACCTTC. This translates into CASSLQGSTGYTF.

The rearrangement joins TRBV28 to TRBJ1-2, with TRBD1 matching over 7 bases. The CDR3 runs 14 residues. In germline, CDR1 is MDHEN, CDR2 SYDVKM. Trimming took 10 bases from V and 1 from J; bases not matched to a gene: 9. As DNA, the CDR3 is TGTGCCACCCGGGGGCCAGGGGGTAACTATGGCTACACCTTC. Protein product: CATRGPGGNYGYTF.

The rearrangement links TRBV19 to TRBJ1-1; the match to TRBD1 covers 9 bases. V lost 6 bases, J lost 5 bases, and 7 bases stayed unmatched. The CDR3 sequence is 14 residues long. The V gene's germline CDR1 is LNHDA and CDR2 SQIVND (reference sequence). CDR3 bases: TGTGCCAGTAGGGCGGGACAGGGAAGGACTGAAGCTTTCTTT. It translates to CASRAGQGRTEAFF. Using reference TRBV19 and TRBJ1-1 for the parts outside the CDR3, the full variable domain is DGGITQSPKYLFRKEGQNVTLSCEQNLNHDAMYWYRQDPGQGLRLIYYSQIVNDFQKGDIAEGYSVSREKKESFPLTVTSAQKNPTAFYLCASRAGQGRTEAFFGQGTRLTVV.

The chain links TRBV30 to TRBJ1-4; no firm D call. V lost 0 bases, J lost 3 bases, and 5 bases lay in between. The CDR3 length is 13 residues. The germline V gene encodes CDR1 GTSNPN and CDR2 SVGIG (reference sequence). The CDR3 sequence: CAWSVPANEKLFF. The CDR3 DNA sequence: TGTGCCTGGAGTGTTCCTGCTAATGAAAAACTGTTTTTT.

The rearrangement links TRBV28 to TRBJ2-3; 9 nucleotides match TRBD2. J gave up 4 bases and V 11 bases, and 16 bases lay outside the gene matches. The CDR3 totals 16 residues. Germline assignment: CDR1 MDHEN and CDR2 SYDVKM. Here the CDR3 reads CAALGLTRGGADTQYF. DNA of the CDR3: TGTGCCGCATTGGGACTTACGCGGGGGGGCGCAGATACGCAGTATTTT.

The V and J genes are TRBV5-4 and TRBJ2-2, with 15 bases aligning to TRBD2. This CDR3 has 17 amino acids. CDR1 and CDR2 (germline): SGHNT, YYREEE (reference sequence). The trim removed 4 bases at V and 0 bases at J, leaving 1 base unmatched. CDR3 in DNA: TGTGCCAGCAGCGGGACTAGCGGGAGGTCGAACACCGGGGAGCTGTTTTTT. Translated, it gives CASSGTSGRSNTGELFF.

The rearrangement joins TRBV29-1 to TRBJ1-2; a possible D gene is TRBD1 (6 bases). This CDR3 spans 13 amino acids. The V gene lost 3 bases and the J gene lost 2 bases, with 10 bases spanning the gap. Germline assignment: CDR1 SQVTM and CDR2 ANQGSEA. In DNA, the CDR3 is TGCAGCGTTGAGGCAGGGGAGAACTATGGCTACACCTTC. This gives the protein CSVEAGENYGYTF.

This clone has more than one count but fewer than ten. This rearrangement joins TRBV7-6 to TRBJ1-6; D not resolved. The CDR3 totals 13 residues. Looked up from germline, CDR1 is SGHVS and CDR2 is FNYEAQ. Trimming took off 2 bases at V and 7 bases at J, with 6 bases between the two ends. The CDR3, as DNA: TGTGCCAGCAGCTTAACCGAGAATTCACCCCTCCACTTT. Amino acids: CASSLTENSPLHF.

Written as DNA, the CDR3 is TGTGCCAGTCAGGGGCCGGACAGGTCCTACGAGCAGTACTTC. Translated: CASQGPDRSYEQYF. This chain connects TRBV7-9 to TRBJ2-7; TRBD1 matches at 7 bases. In germline, CDR1 is SEHNR, CDR2 FQNEAQ (reference sequence). The CDR3 contains 14 residues. J was trimmed by 1 base and V by 9 bases; bases with no gene match: 9.

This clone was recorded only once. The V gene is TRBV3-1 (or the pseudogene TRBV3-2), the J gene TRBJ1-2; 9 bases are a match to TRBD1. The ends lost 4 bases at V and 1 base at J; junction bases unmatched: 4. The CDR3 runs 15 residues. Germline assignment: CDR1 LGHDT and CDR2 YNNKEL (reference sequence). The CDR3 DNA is TGTGCCAGCAGCCGTGTGGACAGGGGTAACTATGGCTACACCTTC. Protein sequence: CASSRVDRGNYGYTF.